Following are 3 T cell receptor beta chains from one sample sequenced in a study of response to subunit inactivated influenza vaccine (dated by TCRdb to 2016 to 2019). The receptor library was made with RT-PCR. Instrument used: Illumina HiSeq 2500. Through fastp at Q25 and MiXCR, TCRdb rebuilt clones from the public reads, retaining in-frame beta chains. Records with the same CDR3 protein are collapsed into one entry carrying the most frequent genes and DNA. This sample has fewer than 550,000 distinct CDR3 sequences in its table, and about 25% of those were observed once. The ten largest clonotypes hold 1.9% of the sample. Specimen: CD4+ T cells sorted from PBMCs, collected about 5 days after vaccination. These receptors were taken from a middle-aged man who received an inactivated influenza vaccine. Donor details come from another sample of the same person, matched by shared clones.

The genes are TRBV7-2 and TRBJ1-3; no clear D gene. The CDR3 sequence is 15 residues long. Germline values: CDR1 SGHTA, CDR2 FQGNSA. The V end lost 1 base, the J end lost 3 bases, and 10 bases lay between the germline ends. The chain's CDR3 is CASSLDRVLGNTIYF. The CDR3 DNA reads as TGTGCCAGCAGCTTAGATCGGGTTCTTGGAAACACCATATATTTT.

This clonotype was found a few times. This rearrangement joins TRBV7-2 to TRBJ2-3, with D tentatively TRBD2 (5 bases). Germline V gene sequence: CDR1 SGHTA, CDR2 FQGNSA. V was cut by 3 bases and J by 3 bases, with 10 bases left in between. The CDR3 sequence is 14 residues long. CDR3 region: CASSFRLLTDTQYF. The CDR3 DNA follows: TGTGCCAGCAGCTTTAGACTACTAACAGATACGCAGTATTTT.

This clonotype was observed a handful of times. V gene TRBV5-1 combines with J gene TRBJ1-5; 8 bases align to TRBD1. The J segment lost 3 bases and the V segment lost 4 bases, leaving 12 bases of the junction unmatched. The germline gives CDR1 SGHRS, CDR2 YFSETQ. The CDR3 length is 17 residues. The CDR3 spells CASSLWAGGSSNQPQHF. DNA for the CDR3: TGCGCCAGCAGCCTGTGGGCAGGGGGCAGTTCCAATCAGCCCCAGCATTTT.